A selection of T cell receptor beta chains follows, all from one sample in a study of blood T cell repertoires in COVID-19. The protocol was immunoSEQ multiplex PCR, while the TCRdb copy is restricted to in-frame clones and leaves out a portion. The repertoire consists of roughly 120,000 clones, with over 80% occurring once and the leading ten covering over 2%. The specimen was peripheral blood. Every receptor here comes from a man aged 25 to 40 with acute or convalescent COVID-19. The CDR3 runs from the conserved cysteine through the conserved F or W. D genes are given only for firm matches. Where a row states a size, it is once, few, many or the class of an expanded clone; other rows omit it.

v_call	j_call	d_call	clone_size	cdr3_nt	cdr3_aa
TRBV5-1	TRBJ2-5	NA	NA	TGCGCCAGCAGCTTAGGTCTGGGCGGGGGCCAGCAAGAGACCCAGTACTTC	CASSLGLGGGQQETQYF
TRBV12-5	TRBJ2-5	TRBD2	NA	TGTGCTTGTGGTTTGGGGGGGGTAACCGGGACTAGCAGGATCCGGGCAGTTGAGACCCAGTACTTC	CACGLGGVTGTSRIRAVETQYF
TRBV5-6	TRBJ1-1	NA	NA	TGTGCCAGCAGCTTAGGTTCCTGGGAGACCGCTGAAGCTTTCTTT	CASSLGSWETAEAFF
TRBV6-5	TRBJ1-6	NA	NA	TGTGCCAGCAGTTACTCGTATATAACGAAGCGTTCACCCCTCCACTTT	CASSYSYITKRSPLHF
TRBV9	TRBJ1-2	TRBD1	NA	TGTGCCAGCAGCGTAGAGTCAGGGGGCGAGAACTATGGCTACACCTTC	CASSVESGGENYGYTF
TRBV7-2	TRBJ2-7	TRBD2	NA	TGTGCCAGCAGCTTCTCGACTAGCGGGGGGCCTCCCTCCTACGAGCAGTACTTC	CASSFSTSGGPPSYEQYF
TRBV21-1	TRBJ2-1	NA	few	TGTGCCAGCAGCAACCAAACCCGGGACTATGTTTACAATGAGCAGTTCTTC	CASSNQTRDYVYNEQFF
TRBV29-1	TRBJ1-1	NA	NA	TGCAGCGTAAGTCCGCTAGAATACACTGAAGCTTTCTTT	CSVSPLEYTEAFF
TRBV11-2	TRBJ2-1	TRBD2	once	TGTGCCAGCAGCTTACTAGCGGGAGTGGGGTACAATGAGCAGTTCTTC	CASSLLAGVGYNEQFF
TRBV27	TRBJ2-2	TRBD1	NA	TGTGCCAGCAGTTTCGTACAGGGGCACACCGGGGAGCTGTTTTTT	CASSFVQGHTGELFF
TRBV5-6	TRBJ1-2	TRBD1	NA	TGTGCCAGCAGCTTGACGGGACAGACCGGGTATGGCTACACCTTC	CASSLTGQTGYGYTF
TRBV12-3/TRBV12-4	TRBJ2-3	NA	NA	TGTGCCAGCAGTGTCATAGATACGCAGTATTTT	CASSVIDTQYF
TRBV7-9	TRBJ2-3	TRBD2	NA	TGTGCCAGCAGCTTATTGCCTAGCGGGAGCTACACAGATACGCAGTATTTT	CASSLLPSGSYTDTQYF
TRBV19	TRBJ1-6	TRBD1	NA	TGTGCCAGTAGTACTTTAGGACAGGGGGGTTCACCCCTCCACTTT	CASSTLGQGGSPLHF
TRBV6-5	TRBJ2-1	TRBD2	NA	TGTGCCAGCAGTTACGGGACTAGCGGAAACAATGAGCAGTTCTTC	CASSYGTSGNNEQFF
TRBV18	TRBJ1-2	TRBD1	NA	TGTGCCAGCTCATCTACCGGGACAGGGGCTTATGGCTACACCTTC	CASSSTGTGAYGYTF
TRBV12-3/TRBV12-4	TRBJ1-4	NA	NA	TGTGCCAGCAGCAGGGGTTTTGGTGAAAAACTGTTTTTT	CASSRGFGEKLFF
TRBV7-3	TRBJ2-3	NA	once	TGTGCCAGCAGCCCCGCGCGGGTTACTAGCACAGATACGCAGTATTTT	CASSPARVTSTDTQYF
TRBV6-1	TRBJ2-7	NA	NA	TGTGCCAGCAGTGAGGGCCCACGACCGAGCCTGTACGAGCAGTACTTC	CASSEGPRPSLYEQYF
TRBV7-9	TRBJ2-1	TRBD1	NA	TGTGCCAGCAGCTTCGGACAGGATTACAATGAGCAGTTCTTC	CASSFGQDYNEQFF
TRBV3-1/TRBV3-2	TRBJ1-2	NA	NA	TGTGCCAGCAGCCAAGGCGAGCCCTATGGCTACACCTTC	CASSQGEPYGYTF
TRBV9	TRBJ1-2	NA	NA	TGTGCCAGCAGCGTAGATTGGAGGGATCGACGAGCCTATGGCTACACCTTC	CASSVDWRDRRAYGYTF
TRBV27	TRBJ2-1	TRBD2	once	TGTGCCAGCAGTCCGGAACTAGCGGGGCCCTACAATGAGCAGTTCTTC	CASSPELAGPYNEQFF
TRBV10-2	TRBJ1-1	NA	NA	TGCGCCAGCAGCGACCATTTGAGGGTAAACACTGAAGCTTTCTTT	CASSDHLRVNTEAFF
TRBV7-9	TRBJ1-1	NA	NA	TGTGCCAGCAGGAGTGGTTTGAACACTGAAGCTTTCTTT	CASRSGLNTEAFF